This is a list of T cell receptor beta chains from one sample in a study of control samples from healthy donors and cancer patients. Using immunoSEQ multiplex PCR, the repertoire was profiled, and TCRdb retains in-frame clones only, with some absent. The profile shows 150,000 to 200,000 clones, roughly 92% of them singletons. The sequenced sample consisted of blood. These receptors were taken from a woman in her late teens or twenties in good health. CDR3s include the opening cysteine and the closing phenylalanine or tryptophan. The order of the fields is V gene, J gene, clone size, CDR3 protein. Not all rows give a size; the values are once, few, many and, for expanded clones, a class.

v_gene: TRBV9
j_gene: TRBJ2-3
abundance: -
CDR3aa: CASSPLLVTDTQYF

v_gene: TRBV24-1
j_gene: TRBJ2-1
abundance: -
CDR3aa: CATSDPGTSGRGYNEQFF

v_gene: TRBV18
j_gene: TRBJ1-2
abundance: -
CDR3aa: CASSPEGQGPVGYGYTF

v_gene: TRBV5-8
j_gene: TRBJ2-5
abundance: -
CDR3aa: CASSLAGSMWETQYF

v_gene: TRBV29-1
j_gene: TRBJ2-7
abundance: -
CDR3aa: CSVAGIGYEQYF

v_gene: TRBV19
j_gene: TRBJ2-4
abundance: few
CDR3aa: CASSISGQGDIQYF

v_gene: TRBV24-1
j_gene: TRBJ2-3
abundance: -
CDR3aa: CATGTPSTDTQYF

v_gene: TRBV7-2
j_gene: TRBJ1-2
abundance: -
CDR3aa: CASSFRDGNYGYTF

v_gene: TRBV19
j_gene: TRBJ1-1
abundance: -
CDR3aa: CASSTRTGSTEAFF

v_gene: TRBV2
j_gene: TRBJ2-3
abundance: -
CDR3aa: CASSSAVGTDTQYF

v_gene: TRBV7-2
j_gene: TRBJ1-5
abundance: -
CDR3aa: CASSFFDNQPQHF

v_gene: TRBV19
j_gene: TRBJ2-1
abundance: -
CDR3aa: CASSSEAYSDEQFF

v_gene: TRBV19
j_gene: TRBJ1-2
abundance: -
CDR3aa: CASSIQGAGHGYTF

v_gene: TRBV3-1/TRBV3-2
j_gene: TRBJ2-3
abundance: -
CDR3aa: CASTPGHRTDTQYF

v_gene: TRBV5-1
j_gene: TRBJ1-5
abundance: -
CDR3aa: CASSGGNDQPQHF

v_gene: TRBV9
j_gene: TRBJ2-5
abundance: -
CDR3aa: CASSVDRGETQYF

v_gene: TRBV19
j_gene: TRBJ1-2
abundance: once
CDR3aa: CASSLPGAAQRIYGYTF

v_gene: TRBV28
j_gene: TRBJ2-3
abundance: -
CDR3aa: CASSYGSTDTQYF

v_gene: TRBV7-2
j_gene: TRBJ2-3
abundance: -
CDR3aa: CASSLGTTTDTQYF

v_gene: TRBV27
j_gene: TRBJ1-5
abundance: -
CDR3aa: CASSLIGAARQPQHF

v_gene: TRBV15
j_gene: TRBJ2-7
abundance: -
CDR3aa: CATSRGVGQQYEQYF

v_gene: TRBV12-3/TRBV12-4
j_gene: TRBJ1-2
abundance: -
CDR3aa: CASNLAGVDGYTF

v_gene: TRBV28
j_gene: TRBJ2-7
abundance: -
CDR3aa: CASSPPRGGGPESYEQYF

v_gene: TRBV28
j_gene: TRBJ2-3
abundance: -
CDR3aa: CASSLMEGASTDTQYF

v_gene: TRBV27
j_gene: TRBJ1-5
abundance: -
CDR3aa: CARQGGNQPQHF

v_gene: TRBV10-2
j_gene: TRBJ2-1
abundance: once
CDR3aa: CASSESRWGNEQFF

v_gene: TRBV24-1
j_gene: TRBJ1-5
abundance: -
CDR3aa: CATSDSGTGYNQPQHF

v_gene: TRBV5-5
j_gene: TRBJ1-5
abundance: -
CDR3aa: CASSPAGGSNQPQHF

v_gene: TRBV7-9
j_gene: TRBJ1-5
abundance: -
CDR3aa: CASSLKGEAQPQHF

v_gene: TRBV19
j_gene: TRBJ1-6
abundance: few
CDR3aa: CASREWGIGNSPLHF

v_gene: TRBV11-3
j_gene: TRBJ1-1
abundance: -
CDR3aa: CASSLGQGSGEAFF

v_gene: TRBV5-8
j_gene: TRBJ1-5
abundance: -
CDR3aa: CASSLVRLDEPQHF

v_gene: TRBV9
j_gene: TRBJ2-1
abundance: -
CDR3aa: CASSVSQGLAGPGQFF

v_gene: TRBV28
j_gene: TRBJ2-7
abundance: -
CDR3aa: CASRTGGRREQYF

v_gene: TRBV14
j_gene: TRBJ1-3
abundance: -
CDR3aa: CASSQVVAGNTIYF

v_gene: TRBV6-6
j_gene: TRBJ1-4
abundance: -
CDR3aa: CASSYVRGTGEKLFF

v_gene: TRBV28
j_gene: TRBJ1-1
abundance: -
CDR3aa: CASSLRVTEAFF

v_gene: TRBV6-5
j_gene: TRBJ1-1
abundance: -
CDR3aa: CASSSGEGVMNTEAFF

v_gene: TRBV12-3/TRBV12-4
j_gene: TRBJ2-7
abundance: -
CDR3aa: CASTEGDYEQYF

v_gene: TRBV25-1
j_gene: TRBJ2-7
abundance: -
CDR3aa: CASSDTGTGVYEQYF

v_gene: TRBV11-3
j_gene: TRBJ1-5
abundance: -
CDR3aa: CASSRDGRSNQPQHF

v_gene: TRBV4-2
j_gene: TRBJ2-1
abundance: few
CDR3aa: CASSQAARAGYNEQFF

v_gene: TRBV5-1
j_gene: TRBJ1-2
abundance: -
CDR3aa: CASSSGQGYGYTF

v_gene: TRBV5-1
j_gene: TRBJ2-7
abundance: -
CDR3aa: CASSVSASYEQYF

v_gene: TRBV6-5
j_gene: TRBJ1-5
abundance: -
CDR3aa: CASSYSRGSPQHF

v_gene: TRBV7-9
j_gene: TRBJ1-2
abundance: -
CDR3aa: CASSLVTPPGGYGYTF

v_gene: TRBV6-1
j_gene: TRBJ2-7
abundance: -
CDR3aa: CASSEGLYEQYF

v_gene: TRBV18
j_gene: TRBJ1-2
abundance: -
CDR3aa: CASSPPADIYGYTF

v_gene: TRBV9
j_gene: TRBJ2-5
abundance: -
CDR3aa: CASSVGGGEETQYF

v_gene: TRBV14
j_gene: TRBJ1-4
abundance: -
CDR3aa: CASSSTFREREKLFF